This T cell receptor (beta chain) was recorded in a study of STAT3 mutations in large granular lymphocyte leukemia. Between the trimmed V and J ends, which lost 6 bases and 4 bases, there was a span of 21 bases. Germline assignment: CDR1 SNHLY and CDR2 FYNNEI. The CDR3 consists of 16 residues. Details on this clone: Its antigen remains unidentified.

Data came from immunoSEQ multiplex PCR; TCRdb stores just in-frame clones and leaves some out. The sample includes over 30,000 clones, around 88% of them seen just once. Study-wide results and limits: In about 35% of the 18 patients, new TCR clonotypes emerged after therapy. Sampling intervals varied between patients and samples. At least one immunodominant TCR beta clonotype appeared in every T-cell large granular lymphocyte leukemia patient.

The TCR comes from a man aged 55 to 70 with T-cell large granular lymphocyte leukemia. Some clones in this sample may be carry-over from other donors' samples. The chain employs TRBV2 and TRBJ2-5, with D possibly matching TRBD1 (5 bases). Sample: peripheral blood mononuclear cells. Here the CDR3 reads CASRGRRLGDRETQYF. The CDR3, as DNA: TGTGCCAGCAGGGGGCGTAGGCTAGGAGATAGAGAGACCCAGTACTTC.